A single sample gave rise to the 4 T cell receptor beta chains below, sequenced in a study of long-term antiretroviral therapy in people with HIV (dated by TCRdb to between 2022 and 2023). The immunoSEQ hsTCRB v3.0 assay was used at survey level resolution for TRB variable region sequencing. Sourced from immuneACCESS, this table was stored by TCRdb with only in-frame sequences that have V and J called. A share of the clones is absent; for the studies checked, an unresolved V gene accounts for under half, and the remainder has no known explanation. The sample includes fewer than 35,000 clones, with 85% observed a single time. 4.4% of the sample belongs to the ten largest clones. Sample: unsorted PBMCs, taken approximately 3.3 years after starting antiretroviral therapy. The receptors shown here come from a man aged 18 to 30 with HIV.

This chain joins TRBV7-2 and TRBJ1-2; 7 bases line up with TRBD1. Germline V gene data show CDR1 as SGHTA and CDR2 as FQGNSA. V lost 2 bases to trimming and J lost 7 bases; unmatched junction nucleotides: 13. The CDR3 runs to 16 residues. The CDR3 sequence is CASSLILQGEDGGYTF. The CDR3 DNA is TGTGCCAGCAGCTTAATCTTGCAGGGGGAAGATGGTGGCTACACCTTC.

The rearrangement uses TRBV19 and TRBJ2-7; perhaps D is TRBD1 or TRBD2 (5 bases each). CDR1 LNHDA and CDR2 SQIVND come from the germline V gene (reference sequence). The CDR3 has 15 amino acids. V lost 3 bases and J lost 3, with 15 bases in between. In nucleotides, the CDR3 is TGTGCCAGTAGTATCACGGCGCGAGGGGTCTACGAGCAGTACTTC. Its translation is CASSITARGVYEQYF.

This rearrangement joins TRBV6-1 to TRBJ1-4; TRBD1 might be the D (6 bases). The CDR3 contains 14 residues. V lost 7 bases and J 0 bases, leaving 9 bases between the germline ends. CDR1 and CDR2 (germline): MNHNS, SASEGT. CDR3 sequence reads: CASTRQATNEKLFF. The CDR3 bases are TGTGCCAGCACTAGACAGGCAACTAATGAAAAACTGTTTTTT.

This chain uses TRBV19 with TRBJ1-2; a possible D gene is TRBD1 (5 bases). The CDR3 is 13 amino acids. Germline CDR1 is LNHDA and CDR2 is SQIVND (reference sequence). Between the trimmed V and J ends, which lost 7 bases and 0 bases, there was a span of 9 bases. The CDR3 region has the DNA TGTGCCAGTACCCGAGGGGCTAACTATGGCTACACCTTC. It codes for CASTRGANYGYTF.